This TCR beta chain was sequenced during a study of cytomegalovirus exposure and HLA in healthy donors. Study results and caveats: It was assumed in the presence/absence analyses that sequencing depth was roughly uniform across donors.

The PCR ran on 60 Vbeta and 13 Jbeta primers. Assay: immunoSEQ multiplex PCR; the TCRdb copy retains only in-frame clones and omits some. The profile shows about 150,000 clones, roughly 70% of them singletons. The germline CDR1 and CDR2 sequences are MDHEN and SYDVKM. V shed 7 bases and J shed 2 bases, with 15 bases lying between them. This CDR3 is 15 amino acids long. Details on this clone: The antigen remains unidentified.

The source of this sequence is a man between 40 and 49 years old in good health and CMV-seronegative. Sequenced sample: PBMCs. This rearrangement joins TRBV28 to TRBJ1-3; D perhaps matches TRBD1 (6 bases). The CDR3 reads CASNSQGSAGNTIYF. The CDR3 bases are TGTGCCAGCAACTCACAGGGATCCGCTGGAAACACCATATATTTT.